Each of the 28 T cell receptor beta chains below was sequenced from the same sample in a study of graft-versus-host responses after intestinal transplantation. TCRdb's copy holds only in-frame clones and misses some; the assay was immunoSEQ multiplex PCR. In the table there are around 97,000 clones, under 95% of which are singletons. Their antigens are not known. Here the sequenced sample was unstimulated CD8+ T cells sorted from spleen or lymph node cells, taken before intestinal transplant. The source is a human donor who received an intestinal transplant.

This chain connects TRBV9 to TRBJ1-3; D remains ambiguous. The V end was cut by 0 bases, the J end by 1 base, with 14 bases between. The CDR3 loop spans 17 amino acids. From germline, CDR1 is SGDLS and CDR2 YYNGEE. Here the CDR3 DNA reads TGTGCCAGCAGCGTAGCCGAGATGGTAGCTTCTGGAAACACCATATATTTT. It translates to CASSVAEMVASGNTIYF.

V is TRBV7-8 and J is TRBJ1-5, with D tentatively TRBD1 (6 bases). Trimming shortened V by 7 bases and J by 0 bases, and 10 bases separated the two germline ends. The CDR3 is 14 residues long. Germline V lookup: CDR1 SGHVS, CDR2 FQNEAQ. CDR3 protein: CASTWTASNQPQHF. Here the CDR3 DNA reads TGTGCCAGCACCTGGACAGCTAGCAATCAGCCCCAGCATTTT.

For the CDR3, the DNA is TGTGCCAGCAGCCCGGGACCTATGGGGGAGCAGTACTTC. This sequence encodes CASSPGPMGEQYF. V usage is TRBV6-5 and J usage is TRBJ2-7; tentatively, D is TRBD1 or TRBD2 (5 bases each). The V gene's germline CDR1 is MNHEY and CDR2 SVGAGI. The CDR3 extends over 13 amino acids. V gave up 6 bases and J gave up 7 bases, with 16 bases separating them.

The genes are TRBV7-2 and TRBJ2-2; D gene uncertain. The germline V gene has CDR1 SGHTA and CDR2 FQGNSA. The CDR3 consists of 14 residues. V was clipped by 3 bases and J by 3 bases, with 8 bases between them. The chain's CDR3 is CASSFIVDTGELFF. The CDR3 DNA follows: TGTGCCAGCAGCTTTATAGTGGACACCGGGGAGCTGTTTTTT.

CDR3 sequence: CASSQGGGFNQPQHF. DNA for the CDR3: TGCGCCAGCAGCCAAGGTGGAGGTTTCAATCAGCCCCAGCATTTT. This chain joins TRBV4-1 and TRBJ1-5; D unclear. The length of the CDR3 is 15 residues. Trimming pared 1 base from V and 3 bases from J, leaving 10 bases between. In germline, CDR1 is MGHRA, CDR2 YSYEKL.

The chain is built from TRBV5-6 and TRBJ1-5; 7 bases fit TRBD1. Germline values: CDR1 SGHDT, CDR2 YYEEEE. The CDR3 length is 18 residues. V shed 0 bases, J shed 4 bases, and the junction held 13 bases outside the gene matches. The CDR3 sequence is CASSLAVAGGNGNQPQHF. The CDR3 DNA reads TGTGCCAGCAGCTTGGCGGTGGCAGGGGGGAATGGTAATCAGCCCCAGCATTTT.

This chain uses TRBV5-1 with TRBJ1-1; no reliable D call. V gave up 0 bases and J gave up 3 bases, with 9 bases separating them. Per germline, CDR1 SGHRS and CDR2 YFSETQ. The length of the CDR3 is 14 residues. Here the CDR3 reads CASSLGVRDTEAFF. CDR3 bases: TGCGCCAGCAGCTTGGGCGTACGGGACACTGAAGCTTTCTTT.

The genes are TRBV30 and TRBJ1-1; D might be TRBD1 (6 bases). V lost 3 bases to trimming and J lost 2 bases, with 16 bases between them. CDR3 size: 15 residues. Germline CDR1 reads GTSNPN; CDR2 reads SVGIG (reference sequence). The CDR3 loop is CAWSRTVQGNTEAFF. CDR3 nucleotide sequence: TGTGCCTGGAGCCGGACAGTACAGGGTAACACTGAAGCTTTCTTT.

This chain uses TRBV13 with TRBJ2-1, with 9 positions matching TRBD1. The junction had 14 bases not matched to a gene; V was cut back by 5 bases and J by 9 bases. The CDR3 loop spans 16 amino acids. The germline V gene has CDR1 PRHDT and CDR2 FYEKMQ (reference sequence). CDR3 in DNA: TGTGCCAGCAGCCTCGACCTCTACAGGGGGCGCAGTGAGCAGTTCTTC. Its translation is CASSLDLYRGRSEQFF.

The rearrangement joins TRBV6-5 to TRBJ2-3, with TRBD1 as a possible D gene (6 bases). Between the trimmed V and J ends, which lost 2 bases and 6 bases, there was a span of 15 bases. This CDR3 spans 15 amino acids. Germline V gene sequence: CDR1 MNHEY, CDR2 SVGAGI. CDR3 region: CASSYGKTGSDTQYF. CDR3 DNA sequence: TGTGCCAGCAGTTACGGAAAGACAGGTTCGGATACGCAGTATTTT.

The gene calls are TRBV30 and TRBJ2-1; D is ambiguous. Trimming pared 2 bases from V and 4 bases from J, leaving 9 bases between. Germline CDR1 is GTSNPN and CDR2 is SVGIG (reference sequence). This CDR3 has 13 amino acids. This chain's CDR3 is CAWSTDGYNEQFF. For the CDR3, the DNA is TGTGCCTGGAGTACGGACGGATACAATGAGCAGTTCTTC.

This clone was counted a single time. The chain uses TRBV5-8 and TRBJ2-7; 10 bases fit TRBD2. The CDR3 covers 15 residues. V gave up 2 bases and J gave up 5 bases; unmatched junction bases: 7. The germline CDR1 and CDR2 sequences are SGHTS and YDEGEE. As DNA, the CDR3 is TGTGCCAGCAGCTTCCTGGGACTAGCGATTGACGAGCAGTACTTC. Amino acid sequence: CASSFLGLAIDEQYF.

The J gene is TRBJ2-5, the V gene TRBV6-5; 11 bases align to TRBD1. The J segment lost 2 bases and the V segment lost 3 bases, leaving 5 bases of the junction unmatched. The CDR3 loop spans 16 amino acids. Germline CDR1 reads MNHEY; CDR2 reads SVGAGI. The CDR3 sequence is CASSYGTGGPQETQYF. For the CDR3, the DNA is TGTGCCAGCAGTTATGGGACAGGGGGACCGCAAGAGACCCAGTACTTC.

The chain carries TRBV6-1 and TRBJ2-7, with 7 bases aligning to TRBD1. The V gene end was trimmed by 10 bases and the J gene end by 2 bases; junction bases not matched to a gene: 8. The germline V gene encodes CDR1 MNHNS and CDR2 SASEGT. The CDR3 contains 13 residues. The CDR3 DNA follows: TGTGCCACCCGGGACAGCATTACCTACGAGCAGTACTTC. Its protein is CATRDSITYEQYF.

V gene TRBV2 combines with J gene TRBJ2-7; D is ambiguous. The CDR3 runs 15 residues. Germline V gives CDR1 SNHLY, CDR2 FYNNEI. V was shortened by 9 bases and J by 2 bases, with 20 bases between the two germline ends. The CDR3 sequence is CARQLHTGGPYEQYF. DNA for the CDR3: TGTGCCAGGCAGCTACACACCGGCGGCCCCTACGAGCAGTACTTC.

CDR3 sequence: CASRPPAGEGYTF. The CDR3 nucleotides are TGTGCCAGCAGGCCCCCGGCGGGGGAGGGCTACACCTTC. The chain employs TRBV28 and TRBJ1-2, with a possible D match to TRBD1 (5 bases). CDR3 length: 13 residues. Germline V gene data show CDR1 as MDHEN and CDR2 as SYDVKM. V lost 6 bases and J lost 8, with 16 bases in between.

This clone was recorded only once. The chain joins TRBV6-1 to TRBJ2-1, with no clear D. The CDR3 spans 14 residues. V was clipped by 3 bases and J by 4 bases, with 10 bases between them. Germline V gene sequence: CDR1 MNHNS, CDR2 SASEGT. CDR3 in amino acids: CASSESPLYNEQFF. DNA for the CDR3: TGTGCCAGCAGTGAGTCCCCATTATACAATGAGCAGTTCTTC.

The rearrangement uses TRBV30 and TRBJ2-7; D gene ambiguous. There are 13 residues in the CDR3. Deletions cut 3 bases from V and 3 bases from J, with 12 bases between. The germline CDR1 and CDR2 sequences are GTSNPN and SVGIG (reference sequence). The CDR3 DNA sequence: TGTGCCTGGAGCGCGCCGGGCGACTACGAGCAGTACTTC. Translating gives CAWSAPGDYEQYF.

This clone appeared a few times. The rearrangement uses TRBV7-3 and TRBJ1-1; D may be TRBD1 (6 bases). With 4 bases removed from V and 1 base from J, the gap between germline ends came to 7 bases. The CDR3 has 13 amino acids. Looked up from germline, CDR1 is SGHTA and CDR2 is FQGTGA. The chain's CDR3 is CASSSTGNTEAFF. The CDR3, as DNA: TGTGCCAGCAGCTCGACAGGGAACACTGAAGCTTTCTTT.

The chain joins TRBV6-1 to TRBJ2-3; tentatively, D is TRBD2 (7 bases). This CDR3 has 15 amino acids. Between the trimmed V and J ends, which lost 2 bases and 6 bases, there was a span of 15 bases. Germline values: CDR1 MNHNS, CDR2 SASEGT. CDR3: CASSEPRGADDTQYF. The CDR3 DNA reads TGTGCCAGCAGTGAACCTCGGGGGGCAGATGATACGCAGTATTTT.

V is TRBV4-1 and J is TRBJ2-7; TRBD1 aligns across 7 bases. The V gene end was trimmed by 1 base and the J gene end by 2 bases; junction bases not matched to a gene: 5. Per germline, CDR1 MGHRA and CDR2 YSYEKL. The CDR3 loop spans 15 amino acids. The CDR3, as DNA: TGCGCCAGCAGCCAAGCGGCCAGGGGGACCTACGAGCAGTACTTC. Its protein product is CASSQAARGTYEQYF.

The V gene is TRBV9, the J gene TRBJ1-3; a possible D gene is TRBD1 (5 bases). CDR3 length: 16 amino acids. V lost 1 base to trimming and J lost 0 bases, with 11 bases between them. Germline V CDR1 and CDR2: SGDLS, YYNGEE. Here the CDR3 reads CASSVYHGGSGNTIYF. The CDR3 bases are TGTGCCAGCAGCGTATATCATGGGGGCTCTGGAAACACCATATATTTT.

CDR3 DNA: TGTGCCAGCAGCTTAATTGGGCCGGTCAATGAAGCTTTCTTT. It specifies CASSLIGPVNEAFF. The chain is built from TRBV7-9 and TRBJ1-1; no reliable D call. V dropped 2 bases and J dropped 7 bases, with 14 bases sitting between them. This CDR3 spans 14 amino acids. The germline gives CDR1 SEHNR, CDR2 FQNEAQ (reference sequence). Together with reference TRBV7-9 and TRBJ1-1, the CDR3 gives the full variable domain: DTGVSQNPRHKITKRGQNVTFRCDPISEHNRLYWYRQTLGQGPEFLTYFQNEAQLEKSRLLSDRFSAERPKGSFSTLEIQRTEQGDSAMYLCASSLIGPVNEAFFGQGTRLTVV.

The rearrangement joins TRBV27 to TRBJ2-7; D is uncertain. V dropped 3 bases and J dropped 1 base, with 13 bases sitting between them. CDR3 size: 15 residues. CDR1 and CDR2 (germline): MNHEY, SMNVEV (reference sequence). CDR3 protein: CASSFSPQVSYEQYF. The CDR3 region has the DNA TGTGCCAGCAGTTTTAGCCCCCAGGTTTCCTACGAGCAGTACTTC.

The V and J genes are TRBV5-4 and TRBJ2-1; D ambiguous. The CDR3 length is 12 residues. Germline V lookup: CDR1 SGHNT, CDR2 YYREEE (reference sequence). The germline V and J ends were trimmed by 2 bases and 6 bases, with 6 bases remaining between them. The DNA for the CDR3 is TGTGCCAGCAGCTTATGGACCAATGAGCAGTTCTTC. It specifies CASSLWTNEQFF.

V and J are TRBV5-1 and TRBJ2-4, with 9 bases that match TRBD2. The CDR3 extends over 17 amino acids. V was clipped by 4 bases and J by 7 bases; unmatched bases: 15. Germline V lookup: CDR1 SGHRS, CDR2 YFSETQ. DNA of the CDR3: TGCGCCAGCAGCGATGGACAGTCGCTAGCGGGGCGGAACATTCAGTACTTC. Translation: CASSDGQSLAGRNIQYF.

This clone came up once. The chain is built from TRBV2 and TRBJ1-5; D not certain. CDR1 is SNHLY, CDR2 FYNNEI, per germline. The V and J ends lost 8 bases and 0 bases respectively, with 14 bases between them. The CDR3 runs 15 residues. This chain's CDR3 is CASSVGQNSNQPQHF. DNA of the CDR3: TGTGCCAGCTCAGTAGGGCAGAATAGCAATCAGCCCCAGCATTTT. The whole variable domain, remainder taken from reference TRBV2 and TRBJ1-5, is EPEVTQTPSHQVTQMGQEVILRCVPISNHLYFYWYRQILGQKVEFLVSFYNNEISEKSEIFDDQFSVERPDGSNFTLKIRSTKLEDSAMYFCASSVGQNSNQPQHFGDGTRLSIL.

The chain recombines TRBV11-3 with TRBJ2-3, with a tentative D call TRBD2 (5 bases). Germline lookup yields CDR1 SGHNT and CDR2 YENEEA. Trimming removed 4 bases at V and 6 bases at J, with 17 bases between. This CDR3 spans 15 amino acids. In DNA, the CDR3 is TGTGCCAGCAGCTCATTACGGGGTTTCATTGATACGCAGTATTTT. Encoded protein: CASSSLRGFIDTQYF.